This T cell receptor beta chain was sequenced in a study of blood T cell repertoires in COVID-19. CDR3 size: 15 residues. Germline CDR1 reads SGDLS; CDR2 reads YYNGEE. V was shortened by 0 bases and J by 3 bases, with 9 bases between the two germline ends. Original processing notes: Amplification from reference gene primers served as the basis for estimated nucleated cell counts. Assay used: immunoSEQ multiplex PCR; TCRdb lists only in-frame clones, some missing. That table supplies the V and J calls and clone size; D and trimming were determined from the DNA. The sample has 35,000 to 45,000 clones; 80% to 90% are singletons.

The chain carries TRBV9 and TRBJ1-4; D is perhaps TRBD1 (5 bases). Sample: peripheral blood. The sequence came from a human donor in a cohort sampled during active COVID-19. The CDR3 spells CASSVGGAPNEKLFF. DNA of the CDR3: TGTGCCAGCAGCGTAGGGGGCGCTCCTAATGAAAAACTGTTTTTT.